Sequencing of this T cell receptor (beta chain) was carried out in a study of chemoradiotherapy in HPV16-positive cancers. Study outcomes and limitations: Non-HPV-specific T cells did not expand in tumors during treatment, whereas candidate HPV-specific clones and E7-related motifs did.

Over chemoradiotherapy, repertoires were sampled more than once. Some clones are missing from TCRdb's copy, which holds only in-frame ones; the method was immunoSEQ multiplex PCR. The table shows roughly 28,000 clones, with approximately 84% occurring only once. The CDR3 is 17 amino acids. Per the germline V gene, CDR1 is SGHRS and CDR2 is YFSETQ. The V end was cut by 4 bases, the J end by 0 bases, with 19 bases between. Comments on this clone: Its antigen is as yet unknown.

The specimen comprised blood, sampled from a patient who underwent chemoradiotherapy. The chain has TRBV5-1 and TRBJ1-1; TRBD1 might be the D (6 bases). The sequence derives from a human donor with HPV-associated anogenital cancer. CDR3 nucleotides: TGCGCCAGCAGCCCAGAAGGACAGTCGGGAATGAACACTGAAGCTTTCTTT. This gives the protein CASSPEGQSGMNTEAFF.